This record looks at one T cell receptor beta chain sequence and its context. Together with a sample-barcoded 5' primer, a J-beta primer mix was included in a second PCR lasting about 6 to 12 cycles. Each CDR3 protein is one row after TCRdb ran MiXCR on the 5' RACE reads. The table has fewer than 700,000 distinct CDR3 sequences, around half seen once; the top ten hold 20% to 25%. This sample was taken from a study of blood T cells in healthy people across ages. This receptor was identified in an older man in good health. The specimen was blood.

The CDR3 loop is CSASPELNEKLFF. For the CDR3, the DNA is TGCAGTGCTAGTCCCGAACTTAATGAAAAACTGTTTTTT. The chain has TRBV20-1 and TRBJ1-4; unclear D gene. Trimming took 3 bases from V and 4 from J, leaving 9 bases between them. Germline-derived CDR1 and CDR2 are DFQATT and SNEGSKA (reference sequence). This CDR3 is built from 13 residues.